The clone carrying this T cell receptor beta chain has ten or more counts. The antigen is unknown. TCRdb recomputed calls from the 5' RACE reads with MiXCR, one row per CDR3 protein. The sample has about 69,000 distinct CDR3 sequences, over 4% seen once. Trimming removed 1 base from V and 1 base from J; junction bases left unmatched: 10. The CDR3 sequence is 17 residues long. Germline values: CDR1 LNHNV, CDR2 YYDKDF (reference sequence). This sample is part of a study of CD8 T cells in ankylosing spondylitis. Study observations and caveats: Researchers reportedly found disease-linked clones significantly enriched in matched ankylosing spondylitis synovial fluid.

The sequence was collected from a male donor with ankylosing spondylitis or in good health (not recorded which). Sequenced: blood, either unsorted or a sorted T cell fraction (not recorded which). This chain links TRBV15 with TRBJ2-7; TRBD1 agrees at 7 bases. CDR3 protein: CATSRVWSGTASYEQYF. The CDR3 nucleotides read TGTGCCACCAGCAGAGTTTGGTCCGGGACAGCTTCCTACGAGCAGTACTTC.